This T cell receptor beta chain was obtained from a study of Ad26.COV2.S vaccination and SARS-CoV-2 variants. Turning to this clone: What it recognizes is unknown.

TCRdb's table, derived via immunoSEQ multiplex PCR, lists solely in-frame clones and lacks some. Among about 350,000 clones listed, approximately 90% were seen once. Broader study findings: The placebo group had lower spike-specific TCR breadth than the vaccine recipients did.

The V gene's germline CDR1 is LNHDA and CDR2 SQIVND (reference sequence). There are 14 residues in the CDR3. The V call is TRBV19, the J call TRBJ2-3, with 8 nucleotides matching TRBD1. The source is a human donor who had recovered from COVID-19. Sequenced here: peripheral blood, sampled after recovery from COVID-19. The CDR3 loop reads CPLEDRVDTDTQYF. The CDR3 coding sequence is TGTCCTCTAGAGGACAGGGTCGATACAGATACGCAGTATTTT.